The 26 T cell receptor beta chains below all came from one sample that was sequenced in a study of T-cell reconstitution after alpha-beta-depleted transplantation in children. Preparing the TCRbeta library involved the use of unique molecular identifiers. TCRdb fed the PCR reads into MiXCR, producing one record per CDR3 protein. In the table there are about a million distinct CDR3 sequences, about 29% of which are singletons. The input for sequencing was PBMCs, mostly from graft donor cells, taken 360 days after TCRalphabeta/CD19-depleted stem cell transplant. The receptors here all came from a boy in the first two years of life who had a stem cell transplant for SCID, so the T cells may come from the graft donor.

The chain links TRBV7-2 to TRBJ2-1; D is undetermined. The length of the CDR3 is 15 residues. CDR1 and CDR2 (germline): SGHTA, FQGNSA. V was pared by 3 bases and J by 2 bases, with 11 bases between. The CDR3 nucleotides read TGTGCCAGCAGCTTTGACACAAGTCCCTACAATGAGCAGTTCTTC. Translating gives CASSFDTSPYNEQFF.

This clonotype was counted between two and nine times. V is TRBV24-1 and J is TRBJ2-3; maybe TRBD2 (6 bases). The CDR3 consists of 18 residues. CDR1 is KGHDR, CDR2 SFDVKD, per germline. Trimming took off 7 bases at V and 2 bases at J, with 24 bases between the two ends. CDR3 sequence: CATSAGGETARNTDTQYF. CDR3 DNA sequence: TGTGCCACCAGCGCTGGCGGGGAAACAGCAAGAAACACAGATACGCAGTATTTT.

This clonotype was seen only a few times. CDR3 region: CASSPRDRDNYEQYF. The DNA for the CDR3 is TGTGCCAGCAGCCCCCGGGACAGGGATAACTACGAGCAGTACTTC. V usage is TRBV4-2 and J usage is TRBJ2-7, with 9 bases fitting TRBD1. The CDR3 has 15 amino acids. The V gene's germline CDR1 is LGHNA and CDR2 YNFKEQ. V trimming: 4 bases; J trimming: 3 bases; junction bases outside the gene matches: 7.

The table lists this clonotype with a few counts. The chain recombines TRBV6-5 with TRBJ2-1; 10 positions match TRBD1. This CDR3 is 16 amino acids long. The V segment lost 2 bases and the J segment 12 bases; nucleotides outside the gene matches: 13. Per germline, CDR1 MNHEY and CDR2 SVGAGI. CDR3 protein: CASSYVDRGFGGGQFF. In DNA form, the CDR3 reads TGTGCCAGCAGTTACGTGGACAGGGGGTTTGGGGGTGGGCAGTTCTTC.

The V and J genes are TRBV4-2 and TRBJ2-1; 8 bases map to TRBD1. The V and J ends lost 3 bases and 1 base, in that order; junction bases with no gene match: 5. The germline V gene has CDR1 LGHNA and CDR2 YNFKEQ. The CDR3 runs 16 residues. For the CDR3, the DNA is TGTGCCAGCAGCCACCATGACAGGGGATCCTACAATGAGCAGTTCTTC. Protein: CASSHHDRGSYNEQFF.

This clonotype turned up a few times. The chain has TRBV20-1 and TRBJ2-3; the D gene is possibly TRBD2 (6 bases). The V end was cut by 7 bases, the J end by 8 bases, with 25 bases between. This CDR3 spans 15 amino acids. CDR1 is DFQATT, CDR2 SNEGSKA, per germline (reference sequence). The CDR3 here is CSVTRWGVDVVTQYF. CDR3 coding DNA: TGCAGTGTAACTCGCTGGGGGGTTGACGTTGTTACGCAGTATTTT.

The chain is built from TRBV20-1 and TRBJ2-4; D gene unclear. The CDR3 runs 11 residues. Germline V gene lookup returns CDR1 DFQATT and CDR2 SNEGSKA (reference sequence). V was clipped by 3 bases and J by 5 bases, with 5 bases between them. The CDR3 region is CSASNQNIQYF. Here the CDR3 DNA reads TGCAGTGCTAGTAACCAAAACATTCAGTACTTC.

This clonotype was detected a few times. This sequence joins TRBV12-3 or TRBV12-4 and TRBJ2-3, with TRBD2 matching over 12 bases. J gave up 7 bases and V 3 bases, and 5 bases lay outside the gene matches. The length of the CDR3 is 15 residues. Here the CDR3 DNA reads TGTGCCAGCAGTTTGGTCCTAGCGGGGGGGTATACGCAGTATTTT. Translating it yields CASSLVLAGGYTQYF.

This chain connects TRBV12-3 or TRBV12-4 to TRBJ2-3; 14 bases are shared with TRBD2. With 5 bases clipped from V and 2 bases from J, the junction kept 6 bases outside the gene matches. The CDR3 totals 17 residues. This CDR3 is CASSAGTSGGITDTQYF. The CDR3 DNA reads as TGTGCCAGCAGTGCCGGGACTAGCGGGGGAATCACAGATACGCAGTATTTT.

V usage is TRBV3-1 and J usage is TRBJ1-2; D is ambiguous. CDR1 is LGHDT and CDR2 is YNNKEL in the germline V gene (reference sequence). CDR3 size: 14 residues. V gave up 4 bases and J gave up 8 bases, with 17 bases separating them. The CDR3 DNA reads TGTGCCAGCAGCCCCCCCGGGAGCACGACCGGCTACACCTTC. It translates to CASSPPGSTTGYTF.

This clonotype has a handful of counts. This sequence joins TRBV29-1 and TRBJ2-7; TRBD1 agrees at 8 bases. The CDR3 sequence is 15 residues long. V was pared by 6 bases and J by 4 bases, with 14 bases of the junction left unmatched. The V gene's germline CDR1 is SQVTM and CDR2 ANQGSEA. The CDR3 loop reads CSVILPGQAVYEQYF. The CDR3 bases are TGCAGCGTGATTCTTCCGGGACAGGCCGTGTACGAGCAGTACTTC.

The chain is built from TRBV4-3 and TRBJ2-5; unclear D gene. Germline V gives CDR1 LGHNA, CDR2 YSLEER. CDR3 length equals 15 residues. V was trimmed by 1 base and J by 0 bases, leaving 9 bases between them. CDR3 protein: CASSQGAAYQETQYF. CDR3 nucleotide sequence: TGCGCCAGCAGCCAAGGGGCTGCGTACCAAGAGACCCAGTACTTC.

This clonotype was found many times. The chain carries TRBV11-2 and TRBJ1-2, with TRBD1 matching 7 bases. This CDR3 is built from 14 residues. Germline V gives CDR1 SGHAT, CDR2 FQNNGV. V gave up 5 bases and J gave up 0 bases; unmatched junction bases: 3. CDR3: CASSPTGANYGYTF. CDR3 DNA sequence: TGTGCCAGCAGCCCCACAGGGGCTAACTATGGCTACACCTTC.

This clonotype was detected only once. DNA of the CDR3: TGTGCCAGCAGCCGCCTTCGACCGGGACAGGGGGCAACTAATGAAAAACTGTTTTTT. This sequence encodes CASSRLRPGQGATNEKLFF. The V gene is TRBV3-1, the J gene TRBJ1-4; 11 positions match TRBD1. V lost 4 bases to trimming and J lost 0 bases; unmatched junction nucleotides: 10. Germline assignment: CDR1 LGHDT and CDR2 YNNKEL (reference sequence). The CDR3 length is 19 residues.

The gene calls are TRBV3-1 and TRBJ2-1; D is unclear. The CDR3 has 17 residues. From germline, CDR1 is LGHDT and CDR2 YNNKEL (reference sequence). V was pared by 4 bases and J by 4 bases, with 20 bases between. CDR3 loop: CASSLDGLTATYNEQFF. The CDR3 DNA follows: TGTGCCAGCAGCCTAGATGGATTGACCGCGACTTACAATGAGCAGTTCTTC.

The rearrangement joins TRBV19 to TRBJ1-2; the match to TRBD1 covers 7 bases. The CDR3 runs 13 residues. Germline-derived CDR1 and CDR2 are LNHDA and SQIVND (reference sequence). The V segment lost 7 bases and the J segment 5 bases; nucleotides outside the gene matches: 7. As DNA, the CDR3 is TGTGCCAGTAAGATACAGGGGTCATATGGCTACACCTTC. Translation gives CASKIQGSYGYTF.

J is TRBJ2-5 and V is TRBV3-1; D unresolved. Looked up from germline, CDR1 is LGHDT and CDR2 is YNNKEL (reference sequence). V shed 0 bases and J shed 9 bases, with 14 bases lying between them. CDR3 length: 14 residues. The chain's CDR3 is CASSQDWSPDAQYF. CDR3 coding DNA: TGTGCCAGCAGCCAAGATTGGTCGCCTGATGCCCAGTACTTC.

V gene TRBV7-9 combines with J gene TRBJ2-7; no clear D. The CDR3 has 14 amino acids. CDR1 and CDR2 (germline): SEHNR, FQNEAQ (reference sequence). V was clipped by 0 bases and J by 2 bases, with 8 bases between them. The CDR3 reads CASSLATDAYEQYF. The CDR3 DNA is TGTGCCAGCAGCTTAGCGACGGACGCCTACGAGCAGTACTTC.

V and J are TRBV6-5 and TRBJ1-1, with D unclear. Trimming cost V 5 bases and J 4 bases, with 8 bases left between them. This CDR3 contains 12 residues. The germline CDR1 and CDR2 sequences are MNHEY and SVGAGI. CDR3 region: CASSRRGTEAFF. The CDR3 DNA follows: TGTGCCAGCAGTCGACGGGGCACTGAAGCTTTCTTT.

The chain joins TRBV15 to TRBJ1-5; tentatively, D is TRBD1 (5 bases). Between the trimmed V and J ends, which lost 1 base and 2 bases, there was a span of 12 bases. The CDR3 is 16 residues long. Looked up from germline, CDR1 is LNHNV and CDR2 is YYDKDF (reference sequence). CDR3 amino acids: CATSRVGASGNQPQHF. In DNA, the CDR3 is TGTGCCACCAGCAGAGTAGGGGCTAGTGGCAATCAGCCCCAGCATTTT.

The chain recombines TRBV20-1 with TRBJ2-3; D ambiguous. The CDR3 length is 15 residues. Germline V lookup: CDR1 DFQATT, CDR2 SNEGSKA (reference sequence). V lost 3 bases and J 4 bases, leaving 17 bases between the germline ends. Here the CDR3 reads CSARPPGSSADTQYF. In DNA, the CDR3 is TGCAGTGCTAGGCCTCCGGGTTCCTCGGCAGATACGCAGTATTTT.

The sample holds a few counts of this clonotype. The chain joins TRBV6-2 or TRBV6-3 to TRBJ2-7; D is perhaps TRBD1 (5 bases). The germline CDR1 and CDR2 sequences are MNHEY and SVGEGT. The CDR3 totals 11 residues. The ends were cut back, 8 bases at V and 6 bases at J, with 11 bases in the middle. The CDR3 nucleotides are TGTGCCAGCTCCCCAGGGATCGAGCAGTACTTC. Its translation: CASSPGIEQYF.

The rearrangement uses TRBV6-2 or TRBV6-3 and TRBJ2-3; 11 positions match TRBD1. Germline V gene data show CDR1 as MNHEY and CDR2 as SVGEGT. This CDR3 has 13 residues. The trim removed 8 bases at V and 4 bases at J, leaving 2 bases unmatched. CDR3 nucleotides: TGTGCCAGCTGGGACAGGGGGGCAGATACGCAGTATTTT. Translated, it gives CASWDRGADTQYF.

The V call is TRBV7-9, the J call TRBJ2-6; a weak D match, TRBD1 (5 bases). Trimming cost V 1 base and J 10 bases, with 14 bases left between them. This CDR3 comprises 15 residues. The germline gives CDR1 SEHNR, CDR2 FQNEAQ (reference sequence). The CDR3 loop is CASSLGGQVVNVLTF. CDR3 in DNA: TGTGCCAGCAGCTTAGGGGGCCAGGTGGTAAACGTCCTGACTTTC.

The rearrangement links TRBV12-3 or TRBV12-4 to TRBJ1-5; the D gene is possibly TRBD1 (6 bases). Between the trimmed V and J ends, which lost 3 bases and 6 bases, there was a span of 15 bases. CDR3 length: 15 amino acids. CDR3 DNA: TGTGCCAGCAGTTTCTTGGGGGCGCGAGGTCAGCCCCAGCATTTT. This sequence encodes CASSFLGARGQPQHF.

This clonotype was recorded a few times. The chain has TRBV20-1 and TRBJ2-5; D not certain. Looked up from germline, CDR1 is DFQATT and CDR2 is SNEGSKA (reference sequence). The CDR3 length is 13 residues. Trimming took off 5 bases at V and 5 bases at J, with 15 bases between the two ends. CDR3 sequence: CSAGYSGLETQYF. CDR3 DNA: TGCAGTGCTGGGTATAGTGGGCTCGAGACCCAGTACTTC.